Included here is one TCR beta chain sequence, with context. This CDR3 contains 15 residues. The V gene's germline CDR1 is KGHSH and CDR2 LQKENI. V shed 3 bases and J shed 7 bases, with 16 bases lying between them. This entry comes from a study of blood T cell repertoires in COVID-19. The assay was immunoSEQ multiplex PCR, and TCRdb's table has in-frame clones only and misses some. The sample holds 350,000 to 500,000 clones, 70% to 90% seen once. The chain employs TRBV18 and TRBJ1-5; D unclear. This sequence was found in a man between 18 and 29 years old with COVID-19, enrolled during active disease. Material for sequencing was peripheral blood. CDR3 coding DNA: TGTGCCAGCTCACCCCGGGAAAGAGGAAGACAGCCCCAGCATTTT. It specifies CASSPRERGRQPQHF.